The 16 T cell receptor beta chains below were found in one sample sequenced in a study of CD8 T cells in Susac syndrome. Random-hexamer reverse transcription was applied to roughly 0.5 to 1 ug RNA. TCRdb reprocessed the immunoSEQ multiplex PCR reads via MiXCR and lists one record per CDR3 protein. The sample contains 330,000 or so distinct CDR3 sequences, approximately 85% of which appear only once. The sample was CD8+ T cells from PBMCs. The source is a human donor with multiple sclerosis.

In its sample, this clonotype was seen a few times. The chain carries TRBV11-2 and TRBJ1-1, with D hard to call. Germline V gene sequence: CDR1 SGHAT, CDR2 FQNNGV. The CDR3 totals 13 residues. Trimming cost V 4 bases and J 5 bases, with 11 bases left between them. CDR3 in amino acids: CASSSTPPTEAFF. The DNA for the CDR3 is TGTGCCAGCAGCTCGACCCCTCCTACTGAAGCTTTCTTT. Combining the CDR3 with reference TRBV11-2 and TRBJ1-1 gives the whole variable domain EAGVAQSPRYKIIEKRQSVAFWCNPISGHATLYWYQQILGQGPKLLIQFQNNGVVDDSQLPKDRFSAERLKGVDSTLKIQPAKLEDSAVYLCASSSTPPTEAFFGQGTRLTVV.

The V gene is TRBV28, the J gene TRBJ1-4; no clear D gene. V lost 5 bases to trimming and J lost 0 bases, with 10 bases between them. The germline V gene has CDR1 MDHEN and CDR2 SYDVKM. The CDR3 spans 15 residues. CDR3 amino acids: CASSILLATNEKLFF. For the CDR3, the DNA is TGTGCCAGCAGTATCCTCCTTGCAACTAATGAAAAACTGTTTTTT.

The J gene is TRBJ2-1, the V gene TRBV4-3; the D gene is possibly TRBD1 (6 bases). The V gene's germline CDR1 is LGHNA and CDR2 YSLEER. Trimming left V 0 bases short and J 7 bases short, with 10 bases between. The CDR3 contains 14 residues. Written as DNA, the CDR3 is TGCGCCAGCAGCCAAGACAGGGGCGGTAATGAGCAGTTCTTC. It codes for CASSQDRGGNEQFF.

CDR3 nucleotides: TGTGCCACCAGGGCGACTTCTGCTCACACAGATACGCAGTATTTT. It is translated as CATRATSAHTDTQYF. The gene calls are TRBV24-1 and TRBJ2-3; D remains ambiguous. Trimming pared 7 bases from V and 2 bases from J, leaving 15 bases between. Germline loops: CDR1 KGHDR, CDR2 SFDVKD. The CDR3 runs 15 residues.

DNA for the CDR3: TGTGCCAGCAGCCAGCGGGGCGGGAGCACAGATACGCAGTATTTT. This sequence encodes CASSQRGGSTDTQYF. The chain uses TRBV5-4 and TRBJ2-3; 7 bases are a match to TRBD2. Trimming took 4 bases from V and 0 from J; bases not matched to a gene: 5. The CDR3 is 15 amino acids. CDR1 and CDR2 (germline): SGHNT, YYREEE (reference sequence).

The chain couples TRBV29-1 to TRBJ2-3; D uncertain. The CDR3 totals 10 residues. Looked up from germline, CDR1 is SQVTM and CDR2 is ANQGSEA. Trimming removed 5 bases from V and 2 bases from J, with 2 bases in between. In DNA, the CDR3 is TGCAGCGTTCACACAGATACGCAGTATTTT. Translating it yields CSVHTDTQYF.

V gene TRBV25-1 combines with J gene TRBJ1-3; D is undetermined. V was pared by 1 base and J by 0 bases, with 13 bases between. CDR1 is MGHDK and CDR2 is SYGVNS in the germline V gene. The length of the CDR3 is 17 residues. CDR3 nucleotide sequence: TGTGCCAGCAGTGAATTGGGAGATTCGAGCTCTGGAAACACCATATATTTT. This encodes CASSELGDSSSGNTIYF.

This clonotype was seen only a few times. The chain carries TRBV9 and TRBJ2-7, with TRBD2 matching 8 bases. This CDR3 region has 15 residues. The V gene end was trimmed by 0 bases and the J gene end by 3 bases; junction bases not matched to a gene: 5. Per the germline V gene, CDR1 is SGDLS and CDR2 is YYNGEE. CDR3 nucleotide sequence: TGTGCCAGCAGCGTAGGGGGACTAGGTGACTACGAGCAGTACTTC. Protein: CASSVGGLGDYEQYF.

The J gene is TRBJ2-4, the V gene TRBV4-3; no clear D. CDR1 and CDR2 from the germline V gene are LGHNA and YSLEER. The CDR3 is 15 amino acids. V was clipped by 1 base and J by 12 bases, with 19 bases between them. The DNA of the CDR3 is TGCGCCAGCAGCCAAGTGTTTCTAGACTCGGTTGCTCAGTACTTC. It encodes CASSQVFLDSVAQYF.

This clonotype was seen a single time. The rearrangement uses TRBV27 and TRBJ2-1; 14 nucleotides align to TRBD2. Looked up from germline, CDR1 is MNHEY and CDR2 is SMNVEV (reference sequence). J was trimmed by 7 bases and V by 6 bases; bases with no gene match: 8. The CDR3 spans 16 residues. For the CDR3, the DNA is TGTGCCAGCAGCTCCGGGACTAGCGGGAGCGGGAATGAGCAGTTCTTC. It yields the protein CASSSGTSGSGNEQFF.

The chain employs TRBV4-3 and TRBJ1-2; D unresolved. Germline assignment: CDR1 LGHNA and CDR2 YSLEER. Trimming pared 2 bases from V and 0 bases from J, leaving 10 bases between. The CDR3 runs 15 residues. In nucleotides, the CDR3 is TGCGCCAGCAGCCAACACAGTTTGACTAACTATGGCTACACCTTC. This codes for CASSQHSLTNYGYTF.

The V call is TRBV7-6, the J call TRBJ2-5; tentative D call: TRBD2 (5 bases). V was clipped by 1 base and J by 2 bases, with 8 bases between them. The V gene's germline CDR1 is SGHVS and CDR2 FNYEAQ. CDR3 length: 14 residues. Written as DNA, the CDR3 is TGTGCCAGCAGCTTAGGAGCGGCTCAAGAGACCCAGTACTTC. As protein: CASSLGAAQETQYF.

V is TRBV7-6 and J is TRBJ1-1, with D uncertain. V was trimmed by 1 base and J by 1 base, leaving 10 bases between them. CDR3 length: 15 residues. Germline V lookup: CDR1 SGHVS, CDR2 FNYEAQ. CDR3 nucleotides: TGTGCCAGCAGCTTAGAGGCGCCAGGGAACACTGAAGCTTTCTTT. Its translation is CASSLEAPGNTEAFF. The variable domain in full, with the rest retrieved from reference TRBV7-6 and TRBJ1-1, is GAGVSQSPRYKVTKRGQDVALRCDPISGHVSLYWYRQALGQGPEFLTYFNYEAQQDKSGLPNDRFSAERPEGSISTLTIQRTEQRDSAMYRCASSLEAPGNTEAFFGQGTRLTVV.

This clonotype was observed a handful of times. The J gene is TRBJ2-2, the V gene TRBV27; no clear D gene. The V end was cut by 4 bases, the J end by 4 bases, with 4 bases between. CDR3 length: 12 residues. The germline V gene has CDR1 MNHEY and CDR2 SMNVEV (reference sequence). The CDR3 bases are TGTGCCAGCAGTTCGGGCACCGGGGAGCTGTTTTTT. Translated: CASSSGTGELFF.

This clonotype was recorded only once. The chain carries TRBV3-1 and TRBJ2-7, with 8 nucleotides matching TRBD2. CDR3 length equals 16 residues. Germline V lookup: CDR1 LGHDT, CDR2 YNNKEL (reference sequence). Unmatched junction bases numbered 8, after V lost 4 bases and J lost 0 bases. The CDR3 loop reads CASSLIAGSFSYEQYF. In DNA, the CDR3 is TGTGCCAGCAGCCTAATAGCGGGGAGTTTCTCCTACGAGCAGTACTTC.

The chain is built from TRBV5-8 and TRBJ2-1; D is possibly TRBD1 (5 bases). CDR3 length equals 14 residues. Germline-derived CDR1 and CDR2 are SGHTS and YDEGEE. The V gene lost 6 bases and the J gene lost 4 bases, with 14 bases spanning the gap. CDR3 loop: CASKWTLLYNEQFF. CDR3 sequence (DNA): TGTGCCAGCAAGTGGACACTTTTGTACAATGAGCAGTTCTTC. Full variable domain (rest looked up from reference TRBV5-8 and TRBJ2-1): EAGVTQSPTHLIKTRGQQATLRCSPISGHTSVYWYQQALGLGLQFLLWYDEGEERNRGNFPPRFSGRQFPNYSSELNVNALELEDSALYLCASKWTLLYNEQFFGPGTRLTVL.